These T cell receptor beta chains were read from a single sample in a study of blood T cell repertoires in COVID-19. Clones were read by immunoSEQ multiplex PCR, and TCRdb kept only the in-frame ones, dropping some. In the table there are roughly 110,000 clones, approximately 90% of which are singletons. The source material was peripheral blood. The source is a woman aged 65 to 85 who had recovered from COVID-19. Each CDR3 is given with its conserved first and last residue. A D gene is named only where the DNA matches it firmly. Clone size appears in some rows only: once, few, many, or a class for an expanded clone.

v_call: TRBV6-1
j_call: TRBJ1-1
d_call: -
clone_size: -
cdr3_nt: TGTGCCAGCAGTTCCAAGGTCCAAACGGGGACTGAAGCTTTCTTT
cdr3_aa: CASSSKVQTGTEAFF

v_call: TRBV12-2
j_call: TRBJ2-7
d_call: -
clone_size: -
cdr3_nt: TGTGCAAGTCGCCCCTCCGGACAGACCTACGAGCAGTACTTC
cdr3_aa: CASRPSGQTYEQYF

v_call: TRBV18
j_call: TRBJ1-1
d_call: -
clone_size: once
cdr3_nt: TGTGCCAGCTCACCACAGTGGCGCCGAGGGAGCACTGAAGCTTTCTTT
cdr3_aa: CASSPQWRRGSTEAFF

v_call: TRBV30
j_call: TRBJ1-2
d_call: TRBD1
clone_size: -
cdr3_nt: TGTGCCTGGAGTCAAGACAGGGAGGAGGCCTACACCTTC
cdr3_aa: CAWSQDREEAYTF

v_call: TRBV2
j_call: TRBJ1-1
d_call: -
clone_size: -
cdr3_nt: TGTGCCAGCAGTACCACAGGGCAGCTCGAAGCTTTCTTT
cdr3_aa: CASSTTGQLEAFF

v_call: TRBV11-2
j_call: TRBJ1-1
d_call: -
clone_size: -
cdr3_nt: TGTGCCAGCAGCTTATTGGCGGGGAGGGGGGCTTTCTTT
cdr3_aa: CASSLLAGRGAFF

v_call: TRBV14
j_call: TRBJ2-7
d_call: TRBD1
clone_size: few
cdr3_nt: TGTGCCAGCAGCCAAGTCTACAGGGGGTACGAGCAGTACTTC
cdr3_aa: CASSQVYRGYEQYF

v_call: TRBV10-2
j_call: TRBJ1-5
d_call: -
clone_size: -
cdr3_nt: TGCGCCAGCAGCCCCTCGGGGTACAATCAGCCCCAGCATTTT
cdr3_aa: CASSPSGYNQPQHF

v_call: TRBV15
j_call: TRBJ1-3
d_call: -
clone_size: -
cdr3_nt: TGTGCCACCAGGCGGGCAGCAACTTACTCTGGAAACACCATATATTTT
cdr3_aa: CATRRAATYSGNTIYF

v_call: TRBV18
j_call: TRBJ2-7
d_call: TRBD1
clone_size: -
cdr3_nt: TGTGCCAGCTCCGAATCAGGGACAGGGGTCGGTCAGTACTTC
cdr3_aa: CASSESGTGVGQYF

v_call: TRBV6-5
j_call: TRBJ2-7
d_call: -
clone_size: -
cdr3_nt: TGTGCCAGCAGCCCCGCGAGCTACGAGCAGTACTTC
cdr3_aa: CASSPASYEQYF

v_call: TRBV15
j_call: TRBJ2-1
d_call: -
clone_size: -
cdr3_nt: TGTGCCACCAGATCCCGAGGCCTTTACAATGAGCAGTTCTTC
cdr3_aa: CATRSRGLYNEQFF

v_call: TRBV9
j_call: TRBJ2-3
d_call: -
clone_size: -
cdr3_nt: TGTGCCAGCAGCGTAACTGGACACACAGATACGCAGTATTTT
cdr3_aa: CASSVTGHTDTQYF

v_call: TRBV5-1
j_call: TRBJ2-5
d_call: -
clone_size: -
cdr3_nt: TGCGCCAGCAGCACCGGACTACCTCAAGAGACCCAGTACTTC
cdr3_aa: CASSTGLPQETQYF

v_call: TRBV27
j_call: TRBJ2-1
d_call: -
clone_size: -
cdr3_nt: TGTGCCAGCAGCAGCCAACCACTATCATTGGAGCAGTTCTTC
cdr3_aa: CASSSQPLSLEQFF

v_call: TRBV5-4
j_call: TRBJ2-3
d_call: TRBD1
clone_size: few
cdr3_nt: TGTGCCAGCAGCTTTCAATCGGGACAGGGTATCGATACGCAGTATTTT
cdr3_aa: CASSFQSGQGIDTQYF

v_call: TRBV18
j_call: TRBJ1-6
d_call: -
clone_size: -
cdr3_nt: TGTGCCAGCTCACCACCGGGCGGGAATTATAATTCACCCCTCCACTTT
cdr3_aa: CASSPPGGNYNSPLHF

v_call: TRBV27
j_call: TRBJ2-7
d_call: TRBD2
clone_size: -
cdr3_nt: TGTGCCAGCCGGACGGGCATGGGTAGCGGGTTGCGCTACGAGCAGTACTTC
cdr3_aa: CASRTGMGSGLRYEQYF

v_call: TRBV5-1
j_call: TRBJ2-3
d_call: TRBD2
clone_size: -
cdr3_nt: TGCGCCAGCAGCCACGGGGGGGCCGGCACAGATACGCAGTATTTT
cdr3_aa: CASSHGGAGTDTQYF

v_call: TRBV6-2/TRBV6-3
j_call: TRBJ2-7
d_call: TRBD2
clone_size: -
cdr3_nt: TGTGCTAGCAGCGGGACTAGCAGGGACTACTACGAGCAGTACTTC
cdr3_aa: CASSGTSRDYYEQYF

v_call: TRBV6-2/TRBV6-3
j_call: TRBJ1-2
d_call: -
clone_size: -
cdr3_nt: TGTGCCAGCAGTTACGTTCTAGAGTATGGCTACACCTTC
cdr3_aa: CASSYVLEYGYTF

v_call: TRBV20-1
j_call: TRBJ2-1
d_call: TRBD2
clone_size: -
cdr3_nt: TGCAGTGCTAGTACTAGCGGGAGATGGTACAATGAGCAGTTCTTC
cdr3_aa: CSASTSGRWYNEQFF

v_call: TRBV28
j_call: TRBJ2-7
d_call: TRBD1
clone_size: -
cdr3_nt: TGTGCCAGCACCTTGACAGGGGAGGTTGGCTACGAGCAGTACTTC
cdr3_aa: CASTLTGEVGYEQYF

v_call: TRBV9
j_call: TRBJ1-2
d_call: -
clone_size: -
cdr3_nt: TGTGCCAGCAGCTCCCGGACACCGTATGGCTACACCTTC
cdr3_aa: CASSSRTPYGYTF

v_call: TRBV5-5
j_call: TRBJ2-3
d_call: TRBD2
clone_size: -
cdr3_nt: TGTGCCAGCAGCCGCATAGGCGGGGGGGCTGGCACAGATACGCAGTATTTT
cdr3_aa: CASSRIGGGAGTDTQYF

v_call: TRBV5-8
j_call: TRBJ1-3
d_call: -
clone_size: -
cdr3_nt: TGTGCCAGCAGCTTTCGGACACCGGGAAACACCATATATTTT
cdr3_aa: CASSFRTPGNTIYF

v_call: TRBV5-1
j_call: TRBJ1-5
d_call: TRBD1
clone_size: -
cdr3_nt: TGCGCCAGCAGCTTGGCCGGGACAGATCAGCCCCAGCATTTT
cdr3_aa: CASSLAGTDQPQHF

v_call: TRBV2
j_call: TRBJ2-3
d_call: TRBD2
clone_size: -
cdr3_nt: TGTGCCAGCAGAAAGCGGGAGGGCCCAAATACGCAGTATTTT
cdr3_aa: CASRKREGPNTQYF

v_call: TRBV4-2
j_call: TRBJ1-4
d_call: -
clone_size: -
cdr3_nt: TGTGCCAGCAGCCCCAGGTCCCCTAATGAAAAACTGTTTTTT
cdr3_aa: CASSPRSPNEKLFF

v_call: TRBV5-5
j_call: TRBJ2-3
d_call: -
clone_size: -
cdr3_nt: TGTGCCAGCAGGCACGGGGGAATCACAGATACGCAGTATTTT
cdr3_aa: CASRHGGITDTQYF

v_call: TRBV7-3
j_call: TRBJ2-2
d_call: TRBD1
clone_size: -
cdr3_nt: TGTGCCAGCAGCCCCGGGACAGGGTTTTCCGCCGGGGAGCTGTTTTTT
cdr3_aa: CASSPGTGFSAGELFF

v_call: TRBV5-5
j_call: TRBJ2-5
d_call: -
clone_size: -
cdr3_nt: TGTGCCAGCAGCTACTACCAAGAGACCCAGTACTTC
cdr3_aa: CASSYYQETQYF

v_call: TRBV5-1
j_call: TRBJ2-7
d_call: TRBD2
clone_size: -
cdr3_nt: TGCGCCAGCAGCTTGGGGGCGGGAGAGAGGAGCGAGCAGTACTTC
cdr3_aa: CASSLGAGERSEQYF

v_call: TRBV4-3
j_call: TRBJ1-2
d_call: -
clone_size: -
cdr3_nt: TGCGCCAGCAGCCAAGGAGCGGCAGTCGTTACCAATGGCTACACCTTC
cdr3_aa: CASSQGAAVVTNGYTF

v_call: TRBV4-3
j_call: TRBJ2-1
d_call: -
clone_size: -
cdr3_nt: TGCGCCAGCAGCCAAGTTGGCTCCATACGAGAGCAGTTCTTC
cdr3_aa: CASSQVGSIREQFF

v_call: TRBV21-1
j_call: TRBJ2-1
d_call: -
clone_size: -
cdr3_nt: TGTGCCAGCAGCAAAGGGGAAGGGAGGAGGTATCATGAGCAGTTCTTC
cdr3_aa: CASSKGEGRRYHEQFF

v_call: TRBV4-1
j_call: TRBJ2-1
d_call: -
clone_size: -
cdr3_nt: TGCGCCAGCAGCCAAGTCAGGGACTCACAGTTCTTC
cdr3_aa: CASSQVRDSQFF

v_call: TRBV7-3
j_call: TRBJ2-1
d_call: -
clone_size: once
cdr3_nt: TGTGCCAGCAGCTTAATAGGGGCCTCCTCCTACAATGAGCAGTTCTTC
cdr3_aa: CASSLIGASSYNEQFF

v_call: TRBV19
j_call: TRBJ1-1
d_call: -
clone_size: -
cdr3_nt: TGTGCCAGTAGCCCCCAGCGGAACACTGAAGCTTTCTTT
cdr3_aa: CASSPQRNTEAFF

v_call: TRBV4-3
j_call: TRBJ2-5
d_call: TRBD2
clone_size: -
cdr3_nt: TGCGCCAGCAGCCAAGACTTAGCGGGGAGGGAGACCCAGTACTTC
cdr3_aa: CASSQDLAGRETQYF

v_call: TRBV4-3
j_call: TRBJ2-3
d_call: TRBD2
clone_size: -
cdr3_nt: TGCGCCAGCAGCCCCATCGGCGGGGGAGTCACAGATACGCAGTATTTT
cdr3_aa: CASSPIGGGVTDTQYF

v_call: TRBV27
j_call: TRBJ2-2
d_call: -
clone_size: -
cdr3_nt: TGTGCCAGCAGACCTCGACAGTCCCCGACCGGGGAGCTGTTTTTT
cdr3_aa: CASRPRQSPTGELFF

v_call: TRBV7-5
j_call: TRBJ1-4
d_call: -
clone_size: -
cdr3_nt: TGTGTCAGAAGCTTAGTCAGGGAACGAGACCTTGAACTGTTTTTT
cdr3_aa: CVRSLVRERDLELFF

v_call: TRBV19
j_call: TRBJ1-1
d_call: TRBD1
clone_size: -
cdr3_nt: TGTGCCAGTAGTAAAACAGGGGGCCGAACTGAAGCTTTCTTT
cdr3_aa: CASSKTGGRTEAFF

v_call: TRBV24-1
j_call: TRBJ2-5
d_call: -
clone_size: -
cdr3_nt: TGTGCCACCAGTGACTACCAAGAGACCCAGTACTTC
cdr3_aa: CATSDYQETQYF

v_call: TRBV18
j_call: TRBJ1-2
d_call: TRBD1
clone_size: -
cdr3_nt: TGTGCCAGCTCAATGACAGGGAGTGGCTACACCTTC
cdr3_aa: CASSMTGSGYTF

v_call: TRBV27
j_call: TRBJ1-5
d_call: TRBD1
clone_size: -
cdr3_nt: TGTGCCAGCAGGTATACAGGGGGTAGGGGCCAGCCCCAGCATTTT
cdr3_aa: CASRYTGGRGQPQHF

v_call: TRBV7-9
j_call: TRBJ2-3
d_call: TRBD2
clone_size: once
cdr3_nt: TGTGCCAGCAGCCCCCGACTAGCGGGAAGGAGAGATACGCAGTATTTT
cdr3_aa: CASSPRLAGRRDTQYF

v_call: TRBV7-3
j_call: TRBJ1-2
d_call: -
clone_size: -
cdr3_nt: TGTGCCAGCAGCCCTACGCGAACAGGTTTATATGGCTACACCTTC
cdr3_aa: CASSPTRTGLYGYTF

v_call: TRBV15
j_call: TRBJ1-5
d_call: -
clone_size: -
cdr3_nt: TGTGCCACCAGCGGCCGGGACACTTATAGCAATCAGCCCCAGCATTTT
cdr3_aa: CATSGRDTYSNQPQHF

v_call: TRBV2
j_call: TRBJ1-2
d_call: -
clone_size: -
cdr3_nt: TGTGCCAGCAGTGGTGACAACTTCTATGGCTACACCTTC
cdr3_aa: CASSGDNFYGYTF

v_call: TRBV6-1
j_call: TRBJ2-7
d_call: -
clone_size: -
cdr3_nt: TGTGCCAGCAGTGAAGAGGTTATGAGGTTTCTTTACGAGCAGTACTTC
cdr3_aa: CASSEEVMRFLYEQYF

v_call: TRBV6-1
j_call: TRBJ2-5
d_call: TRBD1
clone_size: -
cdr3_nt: TGTGCCAGCAGTGGTCCCCTCGGGACAGGGGGCGGAAAGACCCAGTACTTC
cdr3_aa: CASSGPLGTGGGKTQYF

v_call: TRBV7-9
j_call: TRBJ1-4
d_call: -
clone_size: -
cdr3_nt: TGTGCCAGCAGTTTCCTCCGGGAAAAACTGTTTTTT
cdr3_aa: CASSFLREKLFF

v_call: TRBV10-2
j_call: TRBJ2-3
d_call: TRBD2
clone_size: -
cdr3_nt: TGCGCCAGCAGTGAGACGGGCGGGAGAGGGTTCACAGATACGCAGTATTTT
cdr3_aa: CASSETGGRGFTDTQYF

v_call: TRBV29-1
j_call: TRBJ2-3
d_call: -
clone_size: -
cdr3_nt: TGCAGCGTTGTTGAGACAGATACGCAGTATTTT
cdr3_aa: CSVVETDTQYF